This T cell receptor (beta chain) was observed in a study of technical replicates of blood from a handful of donors. CDR3 length equals 13 residues. Germline CDR1 reads SQVTM; CDR2 reads ANQGSEA. V dropped 6 bases and J dropped 3 bases, with 13 bases sitting between them. Assay used: immunoSEQ multiplex PCR; TCRdb lists only in-frame clones, some missing. Counted here are about 72,000 clones, around 95% occurring once; the ten biggest clones make up approximately 0.22%. The chain is built from TRBV29-1 and TRBJ2-3; a weak D match, TRBD1 (7 bases). Sequenced material: T cells isolated from PBMCs. This sequence was found in a human donor in good health. The DNA of the CDR3 is TGCAGCGTCATGACAGGGAGGACAGATACGCAGTATTTT. Its translation: CSVMTGRTDTQYF.